The 16 T cell receptor beta chains below all came from one sample that was sequenced in a study of blood T cell repertoires in COVID-19. Measured with immunoSEQ multiplex PCR; TCRdb has only the in-frame clones, and not every one. Among fewer than 150,000 clones listed, roughly 80% were seen once. The sample comprised PBMCs or T cells enriched from blood (not recorded which). These receptor sequences come from a woman aged 18-30 years who had been exposed to COVID-19.

The J gene is TRBJ2-2, the V gene TRBV6-4; 8 bases match TRBD2. Germline loops: CDR1 MRHNA, CDR2 SNTAGT. After removal of 5 bases from V and 4 bases from J, the junction contained 0 bases not matched to a gene. This CDR3 is built from 13 residues. The chain's CDR3 is CASSSGSTGELFF. DNA for the CDR3: TGTGCCAGCAGTAGCGGGAGCACCGGGGAGCTGTTTTTT.

The chain links TRBV3-1 (or the pseudogene TRBV3-2) to TRBJ2-7; weak D call: TRBD2 (5 bases). Germline CDR1 LGHDT, CDR2 YNNKEL (reference sequence). V lost 2 bases and J lost 2, with 7 bases in between. This CDR3 has 13 residues. The CDR3 region has the DNA TGTGCCAGCAGCCAATACGGGACCTACGAGCAGTACTTC. This translates into CASSQYGTYEQYF.

As DNA, the CDR3 is TGTGCCAGCAGCCGACTAGCCAATGAGCAGTTCTTC. Its protein product is CASSRLANEQFF. The J gene is TRBJ2-1, the V gene TRBV6-5, with TRBD2 matching over 7 bases. V shed 6 bases and J 6 bases; nucleotides not matched to a gene: 2. The CDR3 length is 12 residues. CDR1 and CDR2 (germline): MNHEY, SVGAGI.

The genes are TRBV7-6 and TRBJ2-1; D is ambiguous. In germline, CDR1 is SGHVS, CDR2 FNYEAQ. The ends were cut back, 5 bases at V and 5 bases at J, with 16 bases in the middle. The CDR3 totals 15 residues. Written as DNA, the CDR3 is TGTGCCAGCAGCCCCCTTGGCATACTAAACAATGAGCAGTTCTTC. It specifies CASSPLGILNNEQFF.

This chain joins TRBV11-3 and TRBJ2-2; a weak D match, TRBD1 (5 bases). Trimming took 3 bases from V and 3 from J, leaving 17 bases between them. The CDR3 sequence is 17 residues long. Looked up from germline, CDR1 is SGHNT and CDR2 is YENEEA. The CDR3 loop reads CASSFEKGQGYTGELFF. In DNA form, the CDR3 reads TGTGCCAGCAGCTTCGAGAAGGGGCAGGGATACACCGGGGAGCTGTTTTTT.

The sample holds one count of this clone. V is TRBV19 and J is TRBJ2-1; 10 nucleotides match TRBD1. V shed 9 bases and J 1 base; nucleotides not matched to a gene: 12. CDR1 and CDR2 from the germline V gene are LNHDA and SQIVND (reference sequence). CDR3 length: 17 amino acids. The CDR3 here is CASKKGGQGTSYNEQFF. Here the CDR3 DNA reads TGTGCCAGCAAAAAAGGGGGACAGGGGACTTCCTACAATGAGCAGTTCTTC.

V and J are TRBV10-3 and TRBJ1-1; a weak D match, TRBD1 (6 bases). The CDR3 spans 14 residues. CDR1 and CDR2 from the germline V gene are ENHRY and SYGVKD. V lost 10 bases and J 4 bases, leaving 19 bases between the germline ends. The CDR3 DNA reads as TGTGCCACAACCCTAGGACAGTTGAGCACTGAAGCTTTCTTT. Its protein is CATTLGQLSTEAFF.

The chain is built from TRBV7-3 and TRBJ1-1, with TRBD1 identical over 7 bases. Germline values: CDR1 SGHTA, CDR2 FQGTGA. The CDR3 has 14 residues. After removal of 5 bases from V and 4 bases from J, the junction contained 7 bases not matched to a gene. The CDR3 loop is CASSAHQGGTEAFF. CDR3 in DNA: TGTGCCAGCAGCGCCCATCAGGGGGGCACTGAAGCTTTCTTT.

Remarks on this clone: One junction end does not reproduce the germline sequence, and a read error may be involved. The chain couples TRBV4-1 to TRBJ2-1, with D possibly TRBD2 on 6 matching bases. Germline V gene lookup returns CDR1 MGHRA and CDR2 YSYEKL. The CDR3 is 15 residues long. The CDR3 region has the DNA TGCGCCAGCAGCCTTACCTTCCGGGACTCCCCCGTTGAGCTCTTC. This sequence encodes CASSLTFRDSPVELF.

This chain joins TRBV14 and TRBJ2-5, with D hard to call. The germline V gene encodes CDR1 SGHDN and CDR2 FVKESK. The V end lost 0 bases, the J end lost 5 bases, and 7 bases lay between the germline ends. This CDR3 comprises 13 residues. CDR3 in amino acids: CASSQDLLETQYF. In nucleotides, the CDR3 is TGTGCCAGCAGCCAAGATCTATTGGAGACCCAGTACTTC.

A few counts support this clone. V is TRBV7-6 and J is TRBJ2-2; 7 bases agree with TRBD1. This CDR3 has 16 amino acids. J lost 4 bases, V lost 3 bases, and 8 bases had no gene match. Germline CDR1 is SGHVS and CDR2 is FNYEAQ. CDR3: CASSFRQGSVTGELFF. DNA of the CDR3: TGTGCCAGCAGCTTCCGACAGGGTTCGGTCACCGGGGAGCTGTTTTTT.

The genes are TRBV7-2 and TRBJ2-1; 13 bases line up with TRBD2. The length of the CDR3 is 15 residues. V shed 10 bases and J 8 bases; nucleotides not matched to a gene: 11. Germline V lookup: CDR1 SGHTA, CDR2 FQGNSA. The CDR3 nucleotides read TGTGCCACACCGGGACTAGCGGGACCGGTGTATGAGCAGTTCTTC. This translates into CATPGLAGPVYEQFF.

This sequence joins TRBV7-9 and TRBJ1-4; D not resolved. Germline CDR1 and CDR2: SEHNR and FQNEAQ (reference sequence). V was pared by 4 bases and J by 3 bases, with 21 bases between. The CDR3 has 18 amino acids. The DNA for the CDR3 is TGTGCCAGCAGCTCCCGCCAGGTTGACGGGATATCTAATGAAAAACTGTTTTTT. Its translation is CASSSRQVDGISNEKLFF.

This chain joins TRBV30 and TRBJ1-3; unclear D gene. V shed 8 bases and J shed 0 bases, with 8 bases lying between them. Germline V gene sequence: CDR1 GTSNPN, CDR2 SVGIG (reference sequence). This CDR3 spans 12 amino acids. The chain's CDR3 is CARALSGNTIYF. The CDR3, as DNA: TGTGCCAGGGCCCTCTCTGGAAACACCATATATTTT.

This rearrangement joins TRBV6-5 to TRBJ1-2; 7 bases map to TRBD1. V trimming: 2 bases; J trimming: 4 bases; junction bases outside the gene matches: 4. The germline gives CDR1 MNHEY, CDR2 SVGAGI. This CDR3 is 14 amino acids long. The CDR3 DNA follows: TGTGCCAGCAGTTACCTGAGACAGGGCTATGGCTACACCTTC. Protein sequence: CASSYLRQGYGYTF.

The chain joins TRBV7-2 to TRBJ2-2; D is possibly TRBD2 (6 bases). From germline, CDR1 is SGHTA and CDR2 FQGNSA. Trimming removed 6 bases at V and 2 bases at J, with 16 bases between. The CDR3 is 16 amino acids. CDR3 coding DNA: TGTGCCAGCAGATACGTTTGGGCGGGAAACACCGGGGAGCTGTTTTTT. It encodes CASRYVWAGNTGELFF.